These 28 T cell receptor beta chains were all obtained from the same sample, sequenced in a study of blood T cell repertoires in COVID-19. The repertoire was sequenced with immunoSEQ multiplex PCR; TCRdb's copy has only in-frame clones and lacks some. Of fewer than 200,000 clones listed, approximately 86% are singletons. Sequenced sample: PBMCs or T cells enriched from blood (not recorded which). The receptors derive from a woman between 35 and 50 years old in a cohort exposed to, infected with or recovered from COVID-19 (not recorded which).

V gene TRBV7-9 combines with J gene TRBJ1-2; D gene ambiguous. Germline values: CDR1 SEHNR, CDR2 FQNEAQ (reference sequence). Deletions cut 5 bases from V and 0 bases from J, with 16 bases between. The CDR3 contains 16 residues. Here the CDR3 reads CASSPLTRRSNYGYTF. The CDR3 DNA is TGTGCCAGCAGCCCACTAACACGGAGATCTAACTATGGCTACACCTTC.

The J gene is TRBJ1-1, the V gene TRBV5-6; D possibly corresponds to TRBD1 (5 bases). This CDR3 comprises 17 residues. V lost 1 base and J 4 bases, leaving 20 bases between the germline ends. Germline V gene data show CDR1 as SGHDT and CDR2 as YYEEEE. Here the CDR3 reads CASSLMGPRTGGTEAFF. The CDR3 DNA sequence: TGTGCCAGCAGCTTGATGGGGCCCCGGACGGGGGGCACTGAAGCTTTCTTT.

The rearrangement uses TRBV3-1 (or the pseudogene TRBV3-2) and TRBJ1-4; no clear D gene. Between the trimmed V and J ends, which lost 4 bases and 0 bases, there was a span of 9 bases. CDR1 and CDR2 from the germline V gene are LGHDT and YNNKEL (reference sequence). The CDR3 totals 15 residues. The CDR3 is CASSPGRATNEKLFF. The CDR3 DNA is TGTGCCAGCAGCCCCGGGAGGGCAACTAATGAAAAACTGTTTTTT.

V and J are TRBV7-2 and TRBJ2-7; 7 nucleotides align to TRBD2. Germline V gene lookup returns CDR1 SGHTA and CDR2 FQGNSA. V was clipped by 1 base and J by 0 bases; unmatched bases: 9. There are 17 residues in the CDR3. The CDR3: CASSLDWAGEYSYEQYF. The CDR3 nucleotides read TGTGCCAGCAGCTTAGATTGGGCGGGGGAATACTCCTACGAGCAGTACTTC. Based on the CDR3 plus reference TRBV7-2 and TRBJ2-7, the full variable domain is GAGVSQSPSNKVTEKGKDVELRCDPISGHTALYWYRQSLGQGLEFLIYFQGNSAPDKSGLPSDRFSAERTGGSVSTLTIQRTQQEDSAVYLCASSLDWAGEYSYEQYFGPGTRLTVT.

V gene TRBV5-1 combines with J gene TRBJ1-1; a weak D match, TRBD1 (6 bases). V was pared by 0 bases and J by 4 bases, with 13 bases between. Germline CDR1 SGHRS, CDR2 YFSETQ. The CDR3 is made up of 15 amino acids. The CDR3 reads CASSLEVTGFTEAFF. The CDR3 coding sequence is TGCGCCAGCAGCTTGGAGGTTACAGGGTTCACTGAAGCTTTCTTT.

CDR3 in DNA: TGTGCCAGCAGCGCCACACCGGGTGAGCAGTTCTTC. Encoded protein: CASSATPGEQFF. J is TRBJ2-1 and V is TRBV9; D is unresolved. V lost 3 bases and J 9 bases, leaving 10 bases between the germline ends. CDR3 size: 12 residues. Germline CDR1 reads SGDLS; CDR2 reads YYNGEE.

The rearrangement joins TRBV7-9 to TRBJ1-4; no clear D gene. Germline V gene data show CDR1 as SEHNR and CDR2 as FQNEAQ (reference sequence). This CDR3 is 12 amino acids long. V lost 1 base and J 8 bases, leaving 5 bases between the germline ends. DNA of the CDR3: TGTGCCAGCAGCTTAGGAGCCGAAAAACTGTTTTTT. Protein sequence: CASSLGAEKLFF.

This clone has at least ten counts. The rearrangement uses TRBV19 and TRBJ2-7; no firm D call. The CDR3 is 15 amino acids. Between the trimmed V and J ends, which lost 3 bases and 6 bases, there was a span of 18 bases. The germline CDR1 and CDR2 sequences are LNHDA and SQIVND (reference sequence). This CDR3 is CASSIAQQALGEQYF. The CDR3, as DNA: TGTGCCAGTAGTATTGCCCAGCAGGCCCTGGGCGAGCAGTACTTC.

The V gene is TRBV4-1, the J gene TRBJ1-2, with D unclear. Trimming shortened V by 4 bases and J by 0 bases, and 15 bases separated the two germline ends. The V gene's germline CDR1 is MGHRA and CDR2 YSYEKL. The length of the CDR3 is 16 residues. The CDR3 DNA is TGCGCCAGCAGCCCCATTCAGGCCTTGACTAACTATGGCTACACCTTC. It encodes CASSPIQALTNYGYTF.

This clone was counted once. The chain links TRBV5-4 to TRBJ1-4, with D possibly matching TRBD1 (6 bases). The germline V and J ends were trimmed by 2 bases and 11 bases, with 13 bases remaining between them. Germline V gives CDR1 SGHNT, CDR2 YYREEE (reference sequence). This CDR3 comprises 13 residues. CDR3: CASSFTGLGKLFF. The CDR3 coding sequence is TGTGCCAGCAGCTTTACAGGGTTGGGGAAACTGTTTTTT.

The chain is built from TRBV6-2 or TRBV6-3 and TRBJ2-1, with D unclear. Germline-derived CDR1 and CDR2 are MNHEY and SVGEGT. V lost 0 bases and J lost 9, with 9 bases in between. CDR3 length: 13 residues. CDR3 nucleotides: TGTGCCAGCAGTTACTCGATCCGAGCTGAGCAGTTCTTC. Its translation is CASSYSIRAEQFF.

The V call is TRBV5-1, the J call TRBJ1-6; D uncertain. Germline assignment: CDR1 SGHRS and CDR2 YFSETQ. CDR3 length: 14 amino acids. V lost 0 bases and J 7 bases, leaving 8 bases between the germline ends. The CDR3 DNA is TGCGCCAGCAGCTTGGGGAGTGGGAATTCACCCCTCCACTTT. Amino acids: CASSLGSGNSPLHF.

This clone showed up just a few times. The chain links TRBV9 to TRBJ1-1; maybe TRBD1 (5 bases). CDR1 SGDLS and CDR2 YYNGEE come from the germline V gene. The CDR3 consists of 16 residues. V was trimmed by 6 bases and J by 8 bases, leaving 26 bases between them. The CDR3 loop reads CASKEAGTGSFAEAFF. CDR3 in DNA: TGTGCCAGCAAAGAAGCCGGGACTGGATCGTTCGCAGAAGCTTTCTTT.

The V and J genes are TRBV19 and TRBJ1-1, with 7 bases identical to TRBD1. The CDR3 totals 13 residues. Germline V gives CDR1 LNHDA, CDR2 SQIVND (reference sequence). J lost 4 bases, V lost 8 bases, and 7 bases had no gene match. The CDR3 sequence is CASGGGRGTEAFF. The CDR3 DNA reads TGTGCCAGTGGAGGGGGCAGAGGCACTGAAGCTTTCTTT.

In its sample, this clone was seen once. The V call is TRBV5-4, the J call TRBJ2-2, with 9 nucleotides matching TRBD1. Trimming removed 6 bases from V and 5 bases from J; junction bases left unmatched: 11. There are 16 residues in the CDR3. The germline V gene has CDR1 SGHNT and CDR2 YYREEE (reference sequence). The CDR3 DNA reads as TGTGCCAGCAACACCGGGACAGGGTGGGGAACCGGGGAGCTGTTTTTT. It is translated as CASNTGTGWGTGELFF.

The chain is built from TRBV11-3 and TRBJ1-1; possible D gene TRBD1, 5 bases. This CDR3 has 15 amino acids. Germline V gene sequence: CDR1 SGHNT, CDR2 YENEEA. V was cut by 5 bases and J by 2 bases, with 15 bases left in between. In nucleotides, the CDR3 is TGTGCCAGCAGCATCACAGGCGATACTAACACTGAAGCTTTCTTT. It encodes CASSITGDTNTEAFF.

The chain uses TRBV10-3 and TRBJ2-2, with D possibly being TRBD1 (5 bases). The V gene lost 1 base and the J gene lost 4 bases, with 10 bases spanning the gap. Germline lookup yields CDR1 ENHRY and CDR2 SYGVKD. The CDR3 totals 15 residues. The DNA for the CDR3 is TGTGCCATCAGTGAGTTAAGGGGTAGCACCGGGGAGCTGTTTTTT. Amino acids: CAISELRGSTGELFF.

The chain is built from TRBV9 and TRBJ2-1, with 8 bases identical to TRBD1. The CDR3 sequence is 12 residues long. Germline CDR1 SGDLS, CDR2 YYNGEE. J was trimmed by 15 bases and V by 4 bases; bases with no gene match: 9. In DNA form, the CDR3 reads TGTGCCAGCAGCACCAACAGGGGGTGGGTGTTCTTC. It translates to CASSTNRGWVFF.

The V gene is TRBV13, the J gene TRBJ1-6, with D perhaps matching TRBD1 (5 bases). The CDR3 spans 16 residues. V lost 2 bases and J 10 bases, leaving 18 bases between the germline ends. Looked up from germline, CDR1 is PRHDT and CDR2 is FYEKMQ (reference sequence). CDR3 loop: CASSLTTGGVESPLHF. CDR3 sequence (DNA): TGTGCCAGCAGCTTAACGACCGGGGGAGTGGAGTCACCCCTCCACTTT.

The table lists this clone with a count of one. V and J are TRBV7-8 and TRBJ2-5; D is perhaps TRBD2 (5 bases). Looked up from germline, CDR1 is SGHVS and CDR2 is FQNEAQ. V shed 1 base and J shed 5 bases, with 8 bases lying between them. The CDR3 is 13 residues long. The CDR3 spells CASSLGGRETQYF. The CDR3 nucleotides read TGTGCCAGCAGCTTAGGCGGGCGGGAGACCCAGTACTTC.

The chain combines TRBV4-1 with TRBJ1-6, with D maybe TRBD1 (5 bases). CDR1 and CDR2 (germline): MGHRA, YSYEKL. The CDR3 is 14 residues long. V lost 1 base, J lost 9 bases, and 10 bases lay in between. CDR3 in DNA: TGCGCCAGCAGCCAAGTCCAGGGCGGTTCACCCCTCCACTTT. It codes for CASSQVQGGSPLHF.

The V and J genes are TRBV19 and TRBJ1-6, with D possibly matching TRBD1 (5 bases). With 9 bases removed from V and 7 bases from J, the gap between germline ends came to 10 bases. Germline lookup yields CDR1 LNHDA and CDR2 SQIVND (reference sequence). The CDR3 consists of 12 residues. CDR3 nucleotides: TGTGCCAGCAAAAGGGGCAATTCACCCCTCCACTTT. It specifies CASKRGNSPLHF.

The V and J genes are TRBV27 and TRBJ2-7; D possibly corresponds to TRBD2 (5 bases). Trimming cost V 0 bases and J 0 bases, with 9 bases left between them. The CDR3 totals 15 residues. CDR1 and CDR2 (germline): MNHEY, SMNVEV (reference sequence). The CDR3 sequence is CASSLSGESSYEQYF. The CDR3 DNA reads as TGTGCCAGCAGTTTATCGGGAGAGAGCTCCTACGAGCAGTACTTC.

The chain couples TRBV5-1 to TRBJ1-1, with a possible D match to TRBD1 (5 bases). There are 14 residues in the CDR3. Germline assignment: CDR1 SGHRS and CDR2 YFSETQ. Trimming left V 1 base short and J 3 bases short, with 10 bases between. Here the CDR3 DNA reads TGCGCCAGCAGCTTGCGGGCCAGGGACACTGAAGCTTTCTTT. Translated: CASSLRARDTEAFF.

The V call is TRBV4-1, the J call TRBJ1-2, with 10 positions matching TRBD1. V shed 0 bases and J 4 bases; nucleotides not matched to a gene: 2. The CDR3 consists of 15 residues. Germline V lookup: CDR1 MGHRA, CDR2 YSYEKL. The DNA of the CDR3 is TGCGCCAGCAGCCAAGAATGGACAGGGGGCTATGGCTACACCTTC. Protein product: CASSQEWTGGYGYTF.

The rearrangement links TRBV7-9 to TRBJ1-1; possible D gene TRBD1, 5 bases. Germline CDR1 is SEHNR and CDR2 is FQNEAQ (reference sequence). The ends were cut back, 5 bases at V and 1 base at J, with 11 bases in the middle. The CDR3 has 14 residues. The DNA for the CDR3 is TGTGCCAGCAGCAAAACCCAGGGGAACACTGAAGCTTTCTTT. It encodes CASSKTQGNTEAFF.

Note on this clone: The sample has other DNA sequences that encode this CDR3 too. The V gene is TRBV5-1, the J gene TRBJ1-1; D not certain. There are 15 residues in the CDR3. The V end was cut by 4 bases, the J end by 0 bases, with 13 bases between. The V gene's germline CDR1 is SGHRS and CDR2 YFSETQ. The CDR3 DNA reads TGCGCCAGCAGCCCGAGCGGCGGGGTGAACACTGAAGCTTTCTTT. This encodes CASSPSGGVNTEAFF.

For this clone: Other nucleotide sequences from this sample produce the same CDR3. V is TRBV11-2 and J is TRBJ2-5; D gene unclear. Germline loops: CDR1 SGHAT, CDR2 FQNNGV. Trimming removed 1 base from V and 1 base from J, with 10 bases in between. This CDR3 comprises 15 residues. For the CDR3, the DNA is TGTGCCAGCAGCTTAGGCCTAACCCTCCAAGAGACCCAGTACTTC. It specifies CASSLGLTLQETQYF. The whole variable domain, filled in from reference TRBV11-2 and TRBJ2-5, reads EAGVAQSPRYKIIEKRQSVAFWCNPISGHATLYWYQQILGQGPKLLIQFQNNGVVDDSQLPKDRFSAERLKGVDSTLKIQPAKLEDSAVYLCASSLGLTLQETQYFGPGTRLLVL.